This note documents a single TCR beta chain sequence. Sequenced by immunoSEQ multiplex PCR; TCRdb stores in-frame clones only, minus some. Here the sample spans roughly 250,000 clones, 81% being singletons. This entry comes from a study of blood T cell repertoires in COVID-19. Study-level information: Sources were T cells, B-cell-depleted T cells, or PBMCs; the material itself was cDNA or gDNA.

CDR3 length: 20 amino acids. Germline V lookup: CDR1 SGDLS, CDR2 YYNGEE. J was trimmed by 1 base and V by 3 bases; bases with no gene match: 15. Sequencing was carried out using peripheral blood. This receptor was taken from a woman aged 55-70 years with active or convalescent COVID-19. The rearrangement uses TRBV9 and TRBJ2-7; 14 bases are shared with TRBD2. The CDR3 DNA sequence: TGTGCCAGCAGCGCGAGACTAGCGGGGGGGCGTGTTACCCAATCCTACGAGCAGTACTTC. This encodes CASSARLAGGRVTQSYEQYF. The full variable domain, rest sourced from reference TRBV9 and TRBJ2-7, is DSGVTQTPKHLITATGQRVTLRCSPRSGDLSVYWYQQSLDQGLQFLIQYYNGEERAKGNILERFSAQQFPDLHSELNLSSLELGDSALYFCASSARLAGGRVTQSYEQYFGPGTRLTVT.